The source of this T cell receptor beta chain is a study of shared clonotypes between healthy human individuals. Naive CD8 cells comprised CD45RO-negative, CCR7-positively selected cells, excluding terminally differentiated effector memory CD45RA+ cells. All participating donors were Caucasian adults from Nashville, Tennessee. Study conclusions and caveats: The authors expected sequencing depth to affect clonotype sharing among donors.

As concerns this clone: Its antigen is as yet unknown.

Each subset's genomic DNA was shared equally among a number of immunoSEQ plates. In the study's own analysis: Junction-only immunoSEQ data arrived without quality scores, meaning filtering differed. Assay: immunoSEQ multiplex PCR; the TCRdb copy retains only in-frame clones and omits some. That table furnishes V, J and clone size, whereas the DNA furnished D and trimming. The table records about 1,900,000 clones, roughly 94% of them present only once. The CDR3 sequence is 16 residues long. Germline CDR1 SGHAT, CDR2 FQNNGV. The ends were cut back, 0 bases at V and 0 bases at J, with 11 bases in the middle.

The sequenced sample consisted of naive CD8+ T cells sorted from blood. This chain connects TRBV11-2 to TRBJ1-2; weak D call: TRBD1 (5 bases). The source of this sequence is a man aged 18 to 29 in good health. The CDR3 loop is CASSLDPGPSNYGYTF. The DNA for the CDR3 is TGTGCCAGCAGCTTAGATCCAGGGCCTTCTAACTATGGCTACACCTTC.